Sequencing of this T cell receptor beta chain was carried out in a study of monozygotic twins with inflammatory bowel disease. With the 5' RACE reads reprocessed, TCRdb shows one record per CDR3 protein and no DNA. The record lists 150,000 to 200,000 distinct CDR3 sequences, of which the ten most abundant hold 2.4%. Germline V lookup: CDR1 MGHDK, CDR2 SYGVNS. There are 14 residues in the CDR3. Study-wide results and caveats: IBD-affected twins scored below their healthy co-twins in TCRbeta diversity (inverse Simpson).

With regard to this clonotype: Its antigen is as yet unknown.

The V gene is TRBV25-1, the J gene TRBJ1-1. The material sequenced was blood. The TCR originated in a human donor with ulcerative colitis or Crohn's disease, or a healthy co-twin of an affected twin (not recorded which). The CDR3 here is CASSAYRGIAEAFF.